Listed below are T cell receptor beta chains from one sample, sequenced in a study of shared clonotypes between healthy human individuals. TCRdb keeps only in-frame clones here, not all; method: immunoSEQ multiplex PCR. The table has fewer than 3 million clones, approximately 90% seen once; the top ten hold approximately 0.4%. Sequencing used naive CD4+ T cells from PBMCs. The receptors derive from a man aged 18 to 29 in good health. Some clones in this sample may be carry-over from other donors' samples. The CDR3 runs from the conserved cysteine through the conserved F or W. The D gene is left open where the match is weak. Only part of the rows carry a size: once, few, many, or a class if the clone is expanded.

V gene	D gene	J gene	CDR3 length	clone size	CDR3 protein	CDR3 DNA
TRBV4-2	TRBD1	TRBJ1-2	16	-	CASSLSGQGPNYGYTF	TGTGCCAGCAGCCTTTCTGGACAGGGGCCTAACTATGGCTACACCTTC
TRBV6-6	TRBD1	TRBJ2-7	14	-	CASSPRQGSYEQYF	TGTGCCAGCAGTCCCCGACAGGGTTCCTACGAGCAGTACTTC
TRBV6-1	-	TRBJ1-5	17	-	CASSGTVSSERNQPQHF	TGTGCCAGCAGTGGGACCGTTTCCAGCGAGCGCAATCAGCCCCAGCATTTT
TRBV7-9	-	TRBJ2-3	14	-	CASSLSGSTDTQYF	TGTGCCAGCAGCTTAAGCGGGAGCACAGATACGCAGTATTTT
TRBV6-5	TRBD2	TRBJ2-1	13	-	CASSYNSGSMQFF	TGTGCCAGCAGTTACAATAGCGGGAGTATGCAGTTCTTC
TRBV7-2	-	TRBJ1-4	15	-	CASSLFRVANEKLFF	TGTGCCAGCAGCTTATTTCGGGTAGCTAATGAAAAACTGTTTTTT
TRBV28	-	TRBJ2-7	14	-	CASSSSGSSYEQYF	TGTGCCAGCAGTAGTTCTGGGTCGTCCTACGAGCAGTACTTC
TRBV6-5	-	TRBJ1-3	15	-	CASSYELRSGNTIYF	TGTGCCAGCAGTTACGAGTTACGCTCTGGAAACACCATATATTTT
TRBV7-8	-	TRBJ1-4	15	once	CASSFPVGVAEKLFF	TGTGCCAGCAGCTTCCCCGTGGGAGTGGCTGAAAAACTGTTTTTT
TRBV10-3	TRBD2	TRBJ2-1	15	-	CAISGTSGRQNEQFF	TGTGCCATCAGTGGGACTAGCGGGAGGCAGAATGAGCAGTTCTTC
TRBV5-1	-	TRBJ2-1	15	-	CASSPQGGTYNEQFF	TGCGCCAGCAGCCCCCAGGGGGGGACATACAATGAGCAGTTCTTC
TRBV5-4	-	TRBJ2-2	13	-	CASSFDSTGELFF	TGTGCCAGCAGCTTCGATAGCACCGGGGAGCTGTTTTTT
TRBV7-8	-	TRBJ1-5	15	-	CASSRGQHSNQPQHF	TGTGCCAGCAGCCGGGGACAACATAGCAATCAGCCCCAGCATTTT
TRBV11-1	-	TRBJ2-7	15	-	CASSLTGLPPYEQYF	TGTGCCAGCAGCTTAACGGGGCTACCTCCCTACGAGCAGTACTTC
TRBV5-1	TRBD2	TRBJ2-2	15	-	CASSGLAGGPGELFF	TGCGCCAGCAGCGGACTAGCGGGAGGGCCCGGGGAGCTGTTTTTT
TRBV18	-	TRBJ2-7	14	-	CASSPRDSSYEQYF	TGTGCCAGCTCACCACGGGACTCTTCCTACGAGCAGTACTTC
TRBV28	-	TRBJ2-7	11	-	CASSSRGLWYF	TGTGCCAGCAGTTCACGGGGATTATGGTACTTC
TRBV13	-	TRBJ1-2	14	once	CASSLDRTFYGYTF	TGTGCCAGCAGCTTAGACAGAACCTTCTATGGCTACACCTTC
TRBV27	TRBD2	TRBJ2-2	16	-	CASSLRLADNTGELFF	TGTGCCAGCAGTTTGCGGCTAGCGGATAACACCGGGGAGCTGTTTTTT
TRBV28	-	TRBJ1-1	16	-	CASSFPRRRDNTEAFF	TGTGCCAGCAGTTTCCCGCGTCGCAGGGACAACACTGAAGCTTTCTTT
TRBV11-3	-	TRBJ1-1	13	-	CASSLTLNTEAFF	TGTGCCAGCAGCCTGACACTGAACACTGAAGCTTTCTTT
TRBV10-2	-	TRBJ1-4	14	-	CASSNSGANEKLFF	TGCGCCAGCAGCAACTCGGGGGCTAATGAAAAACTGTTTTTT